The 9 T cell receptor beta chains in this list originate from one sample, sequenced in a study of beta chain features in type 1 diabetes. Of the isolated RNA, all was reverse transcribed, and so the sequenced material was expressed TCRB transcripts. Libraries were prepared by immunoSEQ multiplex PCR; TCRdb keeps only in-frame clonotypes and omits some of them. This sample has around 450,000 clones, with 11% found just once. The sample taken for sequencing was naive CD4+ T cells from blood. The source of these receptors is a woman aged 18-29 years in good health.

This clone showed up just a few times. The chain couples TRBV4-3 to TRBJ1-1; D not resolved. The germline CDR1 and CDR2 sequences are LGHNA and YSLEER. Trimming cost V 6 bases and J 5 bases, with 13 bases left between them. This CDR3 is built from 13 residues. This chain's CDR3 is CASRRSPVTEAFF. CDR3 sequence (DNA): TGCGCCAGCAGACGGAGCCCCGTTACTGAAGCTTTCTTT.

This clone has a handful of counts. The chain employs TRBV5-4 and TRBJ2-6; D unclear. Per germline, CDR1 SGHNT and CDR2 YYREEE (reference sequence). The ends were cut back, 0 bases at V and 4 bases at J, with 8 bases in the middle. This CDR3 has 15 residues. The CDR3 nucleotides are TGTGCCAGCAGCTTGGGGAACGCCGGGGCCAACGTCCTGACTTTC. This codes for CASSLGNAGANVLTF.

The rearrangement joins TRBV7-9 to TRBJ1-1, with a possible D match to TRBD1 (6 bases). Germline CDR1 SEHNR, CDR2 FQNEAQ (reference sequence). Trimming cost V 5 bases and J 1 base, with 14 bases left between them. The CDR3 sequence is 15 residues long. The CDR3 DNA reads TGTGCCAGCAGCCAGTGGCGACAGGAGAACACTGAAGCTTTCTTT. It specifies CASSQWRQENTEAFF.

CDR3: CASSLGSRELFF. The CDR3 bases are TGTGCCAGCAGCTTGGGGAGTAGGGAGCTGTTTTTT. The V gene is TRBV7-2, the J gene TRBJ2-2; a weak D match, TRBD2 (5 bases). The CDR3 is 12 residues long. Germline-derived CDR1 and CDR2 are SGHTA and FQGNSA. V was pared by 3 bases and J by 9 bases, with 8 bases between. Filled out from reference TRBV7-2 and TRBJ2-2, the complete variable domain reads GAGVSQSPSNKVTEKGKDVELRCDPISGHTALYWYRQSLGQGLEFLIYFQGNSAPDKSGLPSDRFSAERTGGSVSTLTIQRTQQEDSAVYLCASSLGSRELFFGEGSRLTVL.

The V gene is TRBV4-1, the J gene TRBJ1-1, with 7 bases that match TRBD1. In germline, CDR1 is MGHRA, CDR2 YSYEKL. This CDR3 contains 14 residues. V dropped 6 bases and J dropped 11; count of bases not matched to a gene: 15. The CDR3 is CASRQPGQLIKAFF. The DNA of the CDR3 is TGCGCCAGCAGACAACCGGGACAGCTGATCAAGGCTTTCTTT.

The chain joins TRBV2 to TRBJ2-7; D unresolved. This CDR3 contains 11 residues. CDR1 and CDR2 from the germline V gene are SNHLY and FYNNEI. The germline V and J ends were trimmed by 6 bases and 3 bases, with 6 bases remaining between them. The CDR3, as DNA: TGTGCCAGCAGGCCAGGCTACGAGCAGTACTTC. Residues: CASRPGYEQYF. Full variable domain (outside the CDR3, taken from reference TRBV2 and TRBJ2-7): EPEVTQTPSHQVTQMGQEVILRCVPISNHLYFYWYRQILGQKVEFLVSFYNNEISEKSEIFDDQFSVERPDGSNFTLKIRSTKLEDSAMYFCASRPGYEQYFGPGTRLTVT.

The rearrangement links TRBV5-1 to TRBJ2-3; the match to TRBD1 covers 8 bases. Trimming cost V 4 bases and J 0 bases; bases outside gene matches: 7. The germline V gene encodes CDR1 SGHRS and CDR2 YFSETQ. The CDR3 contains 16 residues. DNA of the CDR3: TGCGCCAGCAGCCGGAATGGACAGGGTAGCACAGATACGCAGTATTTT. This encodes CASSRNGQGSTDTQYF.

V is TRBV5-6 and J is TRBJ2-3; D possibly corresponds to TRBD2 (5 bases). V lost 0 bases to trimming and J lost 4 bases, with 9 bases between them. The germline gives CDR1 SGHDT, CDR2 YYEEEE. This CDR3 comprises 14 residues. CDR3 sequence reads: CASSLGPAADTQYF. In nucleotides, the CDR3 is TGTGCCAGCAGCTTGGGCCCAGCGGCAGATACGCAGTATTTT. The full variable domain, completed using reference TRBV5-6 and TRBJ2-3, is DAGVTQSPTHLIKTRGQQVTLRCSPKSGHDTVSWYQQALGQGPQFIFQYYEEEERQRGNFPDRFSGHQFPNYSSELNVNALLLGDSALYLCASSLGPAADTQYFGPGTRLTVL.

The chain employs TRBV9 and TRBJ2-3; 8 nucleotides line up with TRBD2. The junction had 5 bases not matched to a gene; V was cut back by 5 bases and J by 3 bases. The germline CDR1 and CDR2 sequences are SGDLS and YYNGEE. The CDR3 runs 14 residues. In DNA form, the CDR3 reads TGTGCCAGCAGAGCGGGAGCTTGGACAGATACGCAGTATTTT. Translation: CASRAGAWTDTQYF. Variable domain in full (rest from reference TRBV9 and TRBJ2-3): DSGVTQTPKHLITATGQRVTLRCSPRSGDLSVYWYQQSLDQGLQFLIQYYNGEERAKGNILERFSAQQFPDLHSELNLSSLELGDSALYFCASRAGAWTDTQYFGPGTRLTVL.